This T cell receptor (beta chain) originates from a study of cytomegalovirus exposure and HLA in healthy donors. Worth noting for this clone: Its cognate antigen is unknown.

With 60 Vbeta and 13 Jbeta primers, the PCR was carried out. Clones were read by immunoSEQ multiplex PCR, and TCRdb kept only the in-frame ones, dropping some. Among around 300,000 clones, roughly 86% were seen once, and the ten largest hold 1.5% to 2.5%. CDR1 and CDR2 from the germline V gene are MDHEN and SYDVKM. Trimming cost V 6 bases and J 5 bases, with 7 bases left between them. This CDR3 is built from 11 residues. Study-wide results and caveats: It was only CMV serostatus that was available as immune exposure information. In a later analysis, TCR association rates varied by HLA locus: DRB1 most, HLA-C fewest. Trimming of TCR beta V- and J-genes showed a link, identified in a later analysis, to a missense DCLRE1C variant. Based on reports, TCR beta sequences accurately predicted HLA-A and HLA-B alleles for most subjects.

Sequenced: PBMCs. The chain links TRBV28 to TRBJ1-1; no reliable D call. The sequence derives from a woman between 40 and 50 years old in good health and CMV-seropositive. The CDR3 here is CASSPGTEAFF. The CDR3 nucleotides are TGTGCCAGCAGCCCCGGGACTGAAGCTTTCTTT.